The next 32 T cell receptor beta chains were all read from a single sample in a study of blood T cell repertoires in COVID-19. The protocol was immunoSEQ multiplex PCR, while the TCRdb copy is restricted to in-frame clones and leaves out a portion. Seen here are around 98,000 clones, roughly 84% observed once, and the top ten hold approximately 15%. Sequencing was performed on peripheral blood. The receptors come from a woman aged 55 to 70 with acute or convalescent COVID-19.

The rearrangement links TRBV10-3 to TRBJ2-7; a weak D match, TRBD2 (5 bases). V was clipped by 10 bases and J by 3 bases, with 10 bases between them. Germline V gene sequence: CDR1 ENHRY, CDR2 SYGVKD. There are 11 residues in the CDR3. CDR3 bases: TGTGCCAGTCGGGATTACTACGAGCAGTACTTC. It specifies CASRDYYEQYF.

The chain is built from TRBV7-9 and TRBJ1-2, with 8 bases fitting TRBD1. CDR1 and CDR2 from the germline V gene are SEHNR and FQNEAQ (reference sequence). The J segment lost 4 bases and the V segment lost 4 bases, leaving 8 bases of the junction unmatched. CDR3 size: 15 residues. This CDR3 is CASSSGQGILYGYTF. For the CDR3, the DNA is TGTGCCAGCAGCTCCGGACAGGGTATTCTCTATGGCTACACCTTC.

This clone appeared a few times. The junction does not match germline at one end; this may be a read error. The rearrangement uses TRBV2 and TRBJ2-1; a possible D gene is TRBD1 (7 bases). Germline-derived CDR1 and CDR2 are SNHLY and FYNNEI. There are 11 residues in the CDR3. CDR3 nucleotide sequence: TGTGCCAGCAGATCTACCCCAGGGGGGCTCTTC. Translation gives CASRSTPGGLF.

The J gene is TRBJ1-5, the V gene TRBV28, with 9 positions matching TRBD1. The CDR3 length is 14 residues. Trimming cost V 6 bases and J 6 bases; bases outside gene matches: 6. The germline V gene encodes CDR1 MDHEN and CDR2 SYDVKM. Here the CDR3 reads CASRRTGDSQPQHF. The DNA for the CDR3 is TGTGCCAGCAGGCGGACAGGGGACAGTCAGCCCCAGCATTTT. Supplemented by reference TRBV28 and TRBJ1-5, the full variable domain reads DVKVTQSSRYLVKRTGEKVFLECVQDMDHENMFWYRQDPGLGLRLIYFSYDVKMKEKGDIPEGYSVSREKKERFSLILESASTNQTSMYLCASRRTGDSQPQHFGDGTRLSIL.

This clone was counted once. The genes are TRBV7-2 and TRBJ1-6, with 8 bases identical to TRBD1. Germline values: CDR1 SGHTA, CDR2 FQGNSA. CDR3 size: 14 residues. V shed 5 bases, J shed 10 bases, and the junction held 7 bases outside the gene matches. DNA for the CDR3: TGTGCCAGCAGCACCCCGGGACAGGTGTCACCCCTCCACTTT. Amino acids: CASSTPGQVSPLHF.

The CDR3 bases are TGTGCCAGCATCCCGAAAAAGGGGGATAGGGCCCAGGGGGCTGAAGCTTTCTTT. This encodes CASIPKKGDRAQGAEAFF. J is TRBJ1-1 and V is TRBV21-1; TRBD1 is the table's D call and was not checked against the DNA. TRBV21-1 is a pseudogene segment. This CDR3 region has 18 residues.

This clone is a singleton in its sample. The chain links TRBV11-3 to TRBJ2-3; the match to TRBD2 covers 8 bases. Germline V lookup: CDR1 SGHNT, CDR2 YENEEA. V was clipped by 3 bases and J by 2 bases; unmatched bases: 7. The CDR3 sequence is 16 residues long. The CDR3 DNA sequence: TGTGCCAGCAGCTTTAGTAGCGGGACCTACACAGATACGCAGTATTTT. Its protein is CASSFSSGTYTDTQYF.

The chain is built from TRBV4-1 and TRBJ2-1, with D perhaps matching TRBD1 (6 bases). Trimming left V 2 bases short and J 7 bases short, with 6 bases between. The germline V gene encodes CDR1 MGHRA and CDR2 YSYEKL. The CDR3 contains 12 residues. CDR3 DNA: TGCGCCAGCAGCCAAAGGGGGAATGAGCAGTTCTTC. The encoded protein is CASSQRGNEQFF.

This clone was picked up a small number of times. CDR3 protein: CASRTGTKTGELFF. CDR3 sequence (DNA): TGTGCCAGCAGAACCGGGACAAAAACCGGGGAGCTGTTTTTT. The chain is built from TRBV7-2 and TRBJ2-2, with D tentatively TRBD1 (6 bases). The CDR3 extends over 14 amino acids. Deletions cut 6 bases from V and 5 bases from J, with 13 bases between. CDR1 is SGHTA, CDR2 FQGNSA, per germline.

The chain couples TRBV29-1 to TRBJ1-4; D possibly corresponds to TRBD1 (6 bases). Trimming took 5 bases from V and 5 from J, leaving 9 bases between them. This CDR3 is built from 12 residues. Looked up from germline, CDR1 is SQVTM and CDR2 is ANQGSEA. The CDR3 DNA sequence: TGCAGCGTTAGGGGGGGAAATGAAAAACTGTTTTTT. It is translated as CSVRGGNEKLFF.

The genes are TRBV4-3 and TRBJ2-3; the match to TRBD2 covers 8 bases. Germline lookup yields CDR1 LGHNA and CDR2 YSLEER. Trimming took 3 bases from V and 9 from J; bases not matched to a gene: 11. The CDR3 runs to 15 residues. This CDR3 reads CASSQDGLGLGTQYF. The CDR3, as DNA: TGCGCCAGCAGCCAGGATGGCCTGGGACTAGGGACGCAGTATTTT.

The rearrangement links TRBV19 to TRBJ2-1; 7 bases line up with TRBD2. The CDR3 contains 15 residues. J was trimmed by 3 bases and V by 3 bases; bases with no gene match: 5. Looked up from germline, CDR1 is LNHDA and CDR2 is SQIVND (reference sequence). The CDR3 nucleotides read TGTGCCAGTAGTATGGGGGGAGGGGTCTACAATGAGCAGTTCTTC. This sequence encodes CASSMGGGVYNEQFF. The variable domain in full, with the rest retrieved from reference TRBV19 and TRBJ2-1, is DGGITQSPKYLFRKEGQNVTLSCEQNLNHDAMYWYRQDPGQGLRLIYYSQIVNDFQKGDIAEGYSVSREKKESFPLTVTSAQKNPTAFYLCASSMGGGVYNEQFFGPGTRLTVL.

V usage is TRBV11-3 and J usage is TRBJ1-6; D is perhaps TRBD1 (6 bases). The CDR3 is 13 residues long. Germline CDR1 is SGHNT and CDR2 is YENEEA. Trimming took off 5 bases at V and 9 bases at J, with 11 bases between the two ends. CDR3 loop: CASSETRGSPLHF. DNA of the CDR3: TGTGCCAGCAGCGAGACCAGGGGTTCACCCCTCCACTTT.

There are a few counts of this clone. The chain links TRBV2 to TRBJ2-3, with D tentatively TRBD2 (7 bases). The CDR3 covers 18 residues. The germline V and J ends were trimmed by 7 bases and 3 bases, with 26 bases remaining between them. Germline V gene sequence: CDR1 SNHLY, CDR2 FYNNEI. The CDR3 reads CASITGGIKTFLTDTQYF. The CDR3 nucleotides read TGTGCCAGCATCACGGGGGGCATTAAGACCTTTTTAACAGATACGCAGTATTTT.

This chain links TRBV3-1 (or the pseudogene TRBV3-2) with TRBJ1-2; 9 nucleotides align to TRBD1. Germline CDR1 LGHDT, CDR2 YNNKEL (reference sequence). V shed 3 bases, J shed 7 bases, and the junction held 3 bases outside the gene matches. CDR3 length: 13 amino acids. The CDR3 coding sequence is TGTGCCAGCAGCCAGGGACAGGGTCCTGGCTACACCTTC. Translating it yields CASSQGQGPGYTF.

V and J are TRBV30 and TRBJ1-6; D uncertain. Trimming removed 0 bases from V and 9 bases from J, with 6 bases in between. The germline gives CDR1 GTSNPN, CDR2 SVGIG (reference sequence). The CDR3 runs to 12 residues. The CDR3 here is CAWSVLRSPLHF. CDR3 bases: TGTGCCTGGAGTGTACTTCGTTCACCCCTCCACTTT.

This clone has just a few counts. V gene TRBV2 combines with J gene TRBJ1-1; the D is unclear. Germline CDR1 reads SNHLY; CDR2 reads FYNNEI. The CDR3 runs to 13 residues. Trimming stripped 6 bases from V and 0 bases from J, with 8 bases between. The CDR3: CASRANMNTEAFF. CDR3 DNA: TGTGCCAGCAGAGCGAATATGAACACTGAAGCTTTCTTT.

This clone was seen a single time. The chain joins TRBV29-1 to TRBJ2-5, with a weak D call TRBD2 (5 bases). Germline lookup yields CDR1 SQVTM and CDR2 ANQGSEA. Trimming removed 7 bases at V and 1 base at J, with 16 bases between. This CDR3 is built from 14 residues. The CDR3 DNA is TGCAGCGCCACAAGAGGGATCCCCCAAGAGACCCAGTACTTC. It codes for CSATRGIPQETQYF.

The chain recombines TRBV3-1 (or the pseudogene TRBV3-2) with TRBJ2-2; 7 nucleotides match TRBD1. Germline lookup yields CDR1 LGHDT and CDR2 YNNKEL (reference sequence). V was clipped by 2 bases and J by 6 bases; unmatched bases: 0. The CDR3 is made up of 13 amino acids. The DNA of the CDR3 is TGTGCCAGCAGCCAAACAGGGGCCGGGGAGCTGTTTTTT. Amino acid sequence: CASSQTGAGELFF.

The sample holds a few counts of this clone. The chain joins TRBV28 to TRBJ1-3; no reliable D call. From germline, CDR1 is MDHEN and CDR2 SYDVKM. Trimming removed 6 bases at V and 4 bases at J, with 10 bases between. The CDR3 totals 13 residues. In DNA, the CDR3 is TGTGCCAGCAGCATAGCACGGGGAAACACCATATATTTT. It is translated as CASSIARGNTIYF.

V usage is TRBV5-1 and J usage is TRBJ2-1; tentatively, D is TRBD2 (5 bases). Germline CDR1 SGHRS, CDR2 YFSETQ. Between the trimmed V and J ends, which lost 1 base and 1 base, there was a span of 21 bases. The CDR3 length is 19 residues. The CDR3 sequence: CASSLRPFAIASSYNEQFF. The CDR3, as DNA: TGCGCCAGCAGCTTGAGGCCCTTTGCTATAGCGTCGTCCTACAATGAGCAGTTCTTC.

The V and J genes are TRBV6-5 and TRBJ2-3; TRBD1 might be the D (5 bases). Trimming shortened V by 6 bases and J by 1 base, and 8 bases separated the two germline ends. Germline V CDR1 and CDR2: MNHEY, SVGAGI. The CDR3 is 13 amino acids. The CDR3 protein is CASSIGGTDTQYF. The CDR3 DNA follows: TGTGCCAGCAGCATAGGGGGCACAGATACGCAGTATTTT.

As DNA, the CDR3 is TGTGCCAGCTCCCCCGGGAGCTATGGCTACACCTTC. Translated: CASSPGSYGYTF. The chain couples TRBV6-5 to TRBJ1-2; D is unresolved. The germline CDR1 and CDR2 sequences are MNHEY and SVGAGI. CDR3 size: 12 residues. With 8 bases removed from V and 4 bases from J, the gap between germline ends came to 11 bases.

A single count supports this clone. V usage is TRBV5-1 and J usage is TRBJ1-2; 10 positions agree with TRBD1. V lost 4 bases, J lost 3 bases, and 3 bases stayed unmatched. The CDR3 consists of 14 residues. The germline V gene has CDR1 SGHRS and CDR2 YFSETQ. The CDR3 DNA sequence: TGCGCCAGCAGCACCGGGACAGGGGACTATGGCTACACCTTC. It codes for CASSTGTGDYGYTF.

CDR3 loop: CASSLAGGLGQPQHF. DNA of the CDR3: TGTGCCAGCAGCTTAGCAGGAGGGTTGGGTCAGCCCCAGCATTTT. J is TRBJ1-5 and V is TRBV7-9; D uncertain. The CDR3 extends over 15 amino acids. The ends were cut back, 0 bases at V and 6 bases at J, with 12 bases in the middle. Germline V CDR1 and CDR2: SEHNR, FQNEAQ (reference sequence). Based on the CDR3 plus reference TRBV7-9 and TRBJ1-5, the full variable domain is DTGVSQNPRHKITKRGQNVTFRCDPISEHNRLYWYRQTLGQGPEFLTYFQNEAQLEKSRLLSDRFSAERPKGSFSTLEIQRTEQGDSAMYLCASSLAGGLGQPQHFGDGTRLSIL.

V gene TRBV27 combines with J gene TRBJ1-2; 7 bases map to TRBD1. J lost 2 bases, V lost 1 base, and 1 base had no gene match. The CDR3 extends over 14 amino acids. The germline V gene has CDR1 MNHEY and CDR2 SMNVEV (reference sequence). The CDR3 loop is CASSLLGQNYGYTF. CDR3 DNA sequence: TGTGCCAGCAGTTTATTGGGACAGAACTATGGCTACACCTTC.

The chain uses TRBV30 and TRBJ1-6; 8 positions agree with TRBD1. V shed 2 bases, J shed 6 bases, and the junction held 3 bases outside the gene matches. Germline V lookup: CDR1 GTSNPN, CDR2 SVGIG (reference sequence). The length of the CDR3 is 14 residues. This CDR3 reads CAWSRQGPNSPLHF. CDR3 DNA sequence: TGTGCCTGGAGTCGACAGGGGCCTAATTCACCCCTCCACTTT.

The genes are TRBV28 and TRBJ1-6; possibly TRBD1 for D (6 bases). The CDR3 consists of 17 residues. CDR1 and CDR2 from the germline V gene are MDHEN and SYDVKM. V lost 6 bases to trimming and J lost 7 bases, with 22 bases between them. In DNA, the CDR3 is TGTGCCAGCAGAACCCAATCCCAGGGGCCCTGGAATTCACCCCTCCACTTT. Its translation is CASRTQSQGPWNSPLHF.

The chain uses TRBV2 and TRBJ2-3; the match to TRBD2 covers 11 bases. The CDR3 spans 15 residues. Germline V gene data show CDR1 as SNHLY and CDR2 as FYNNEI. Losses at the gene ends were 7 bases for V and 4 bases for J; bases not matched to a gene: 7. CDR3 loop: CASNSLAGVADTQYF. The CDR3 DNA follows: TGTGCCAGCAATTCACTAGCGGGGGTGGCAGATACGCAGTATTTT.

The gene calls are TRBV12-3 or TRBV12-4 and TRBJ1-1, with D perhaps TRBD1 (5 bases). The CDR3 totals 13 residues. The V end lost 6 bases, the J end lost 2 bases, and 10 bases lay between the germline ends. CDR3 bases: TGTGCCAGCAGAGTAGGGGCAAACACTGAAGCTTTCTTT. It encodes CASRVGANTEAFF.

The chain is built from TRBV7-2 and TRBJ1-5; D perhaps matches TRBD1 (5 bases). The V gene's germline CDR1 is SGHTA and CDR2 FQGNSA. CDR3 length equals 16 residues. V was shortened by 7 bases and J by 4 bases, with 20 bases between the two germline ends. The CDR3 protein is CASKYSWAGQNQPQHF. As DNA, the CDR3 is TGTGCCAGCAAATACAGTTGGGCAGGGCAGAATCAGCCCCAGCATTTT.

The rearrangement joins TRBV11-3 to TRBJ1-1; D is unclear. Germline assignment: CDR1 SGHNT and CDR2 YENEEA. V was clipped by 5 bases and J by 4 bases, with 11 bases between them. CDR3 length: 13 residues. CDR3 nucleotides: TGTGCCAGCAGCCCGGGATTCTCCACTGAAGCTTTCTTT. Translated, it gives CASSPGFSTEAFF.